Detailed here is one T cell receptor beta chain. This sample is drawn from a study of blood T cell repertoires in COVID-19. V was cut by 0 bases and J by 7 bases, with 16 bases left in between. Looked up from germline, CDR1 is LGHNA and CDR2 is YNFKEQ. This CDR3 contains 16 residues. Measured with immunoSEQ multiplex PCR; TCRdb has only the in-frame clones, and not every one. The data show 250,000 to 300,000 clones, approximately 90% seen once. Sequencing input: peripheral blood. The receptor comes from a woman aged 30 to 39 with COVID-19, enrolled during active disease. The V and J genes are TRBV4-2 and TRBJ2-1; D is possibly TRBD2 (6 bases). The CDR3 here is CASSQDPGGTGNEQFF. CDR3 DNA: TGTGCCAGCAGCCAAGATCCTGGCGGGACGGGGAATGAGCAGTTCTTC.